The present entry profiles one T cell receptor (beta chain) with its context. The antigen is not known. These data are taken from a study of vaccination effects on CD4 cells after COVID-19. CDR3 size: 17 residues. Germline V gene lookup returns CDR1 LNHNV and CDR2 YYDKDF (reference sequence). The ends were cut back, 3 bases at V and 3 bases at J, with 15 bases in the middle. Expansion with viral peptide pools was applied to antigen-specific CD4+ T cells by the ViraFEST assay prior to sequencing. Following 10 days of culture, CD4+ T cells were isolated. Each participant received a vaccine that was either BNT162b2 or mRNA-1273, given as two doses. Neither prior SARS-CoV-2 infection nor positive nucleocapsid antibodies were present in the vaccine recipients. Cultures received IL-2 medium that replaced half the medium on days 3 and 7. The data were produced by immunoSEQ multiplex PCR, yet TCRdb's version contains in-frame clones alone and is incomplete. The sample records 20,000 to 30,000 clones, over 60% being singletons.

Study-wide points: The vaccine-induced clones of healthy vaccinees included only 1 of 255 that cross-reacted with common cold coronaviruses. Clones from infection and from vaccination both contracted markedly late after vaccination.

The chain employs TRBV15 and TRBJ2-6; tentative D call: TRBD1 (5 bases). The specimen comprised CD4+ T cells from PBMCs cultured with SARS-CoV-2 spike peptides, sampled after COVID-19 vaccination. This TCR came from a human donor who received a COVID-19 vaccine. Some clones in this sample may be carry-over from other donors' samples. CDR3 loop: CATSSQVGVYGANVLTF. The CDR3 DNA follows: TGTGCCACCAGCAGCCAGGTAGGGGTTTATGGGGCCAACGTCCTGACTTTC. The full variable domain, rest sourced from reference TRBV15 and TRBJ2-6, is DAMVIQNPRYQVTQFGKPVTLSCSQTLNHNVMYWYQQKSSQAPKLLFHYYDKDFNNEADTPDNFQSRRPNTSFCFLDIRSPGLGDTAMYLCATSSQVGVYGANVLTFGAGSRLTVL.